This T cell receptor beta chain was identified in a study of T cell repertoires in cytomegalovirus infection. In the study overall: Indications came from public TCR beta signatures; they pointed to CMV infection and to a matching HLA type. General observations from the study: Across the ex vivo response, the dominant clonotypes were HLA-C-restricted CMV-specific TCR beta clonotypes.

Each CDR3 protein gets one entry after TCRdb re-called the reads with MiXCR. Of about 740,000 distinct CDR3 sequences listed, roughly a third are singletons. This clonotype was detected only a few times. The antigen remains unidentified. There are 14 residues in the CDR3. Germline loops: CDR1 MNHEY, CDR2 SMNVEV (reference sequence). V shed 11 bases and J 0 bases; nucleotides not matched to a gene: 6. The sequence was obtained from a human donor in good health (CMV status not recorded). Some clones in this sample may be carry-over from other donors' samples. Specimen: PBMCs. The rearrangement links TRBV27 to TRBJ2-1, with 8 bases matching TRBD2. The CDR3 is CAAALAGSYNEQFF. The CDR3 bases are TGTGCCGCAGCCCTAGCGGGCTCCTACAATGAGCAGTTCTTC.